This TCR beta chain came from a study of radiotherapy plus CTLA-4 blockade in lung cancer (dated by TCRdb to the late 2010s). For the study in its entirety: Among enrolled patients, around 18% had an objective response and around 33% reached disease control.

Of note for this clone: No antigen is known for it. No much larger clone is present one base from it, and per-base qualities are unavailable.

General conclusions and limits of the study: After treatment with radiotherapy and ipilimumab, TCR clones that came from tumors expanded in the peripheral blood. Early dynamic changes in blood T cell clones, together with increased serum interferon-beta after radiation, were reported as the strongest predictors of response.

Library generation was performed with the immunoSEQ multiplex PCR assay. Not all clones reach the TCRdb copy of this immuneACCESS table, which keeps in-frame sequences only. Checked studies attribute under half of the gap to unresolved V genes and leave the rest unexplained. This sample comprises some 37,000 clones, roughly two thirds of them detected only once. The ten biggest clones cover approximately 10% of the sample. Focal radiation therapy combined with CTLA-4 blockade (ipilimumab) was tested in patients with chemo-refractory metastatic non-small-cell lung cancer. Relative to germline, V is 1 base shorter and J is 4 bases shorter, with 8 bases between their ends. CDR1 and CDR2 are drawn from the germline V gene: SGHRS, YFSETQ. The CDR3 holds 14 amino acids from the cysteine to the phenylalanine. The DNA shown is the 42-base CDR3, in frame from base 1.

Here the sequenced sample was peripheral blood, taken from a patient treated with radiotherapy plus ipilimumab. Recombination joined TRBV5-1 with TRBJ1-4; a weak D assignment points to TRBD1 (5 bases agree). The receptor comes from a human donor with non-small cell lung cancer who had stable disease on radiotherapy plus ipilimumab. The CDR3 loop reads CASSLQGVNEKLFF. The DNA is TGCGCCAGCAGCTTGCAAGGGGTTAATGAAAAACTGTTTTTT.